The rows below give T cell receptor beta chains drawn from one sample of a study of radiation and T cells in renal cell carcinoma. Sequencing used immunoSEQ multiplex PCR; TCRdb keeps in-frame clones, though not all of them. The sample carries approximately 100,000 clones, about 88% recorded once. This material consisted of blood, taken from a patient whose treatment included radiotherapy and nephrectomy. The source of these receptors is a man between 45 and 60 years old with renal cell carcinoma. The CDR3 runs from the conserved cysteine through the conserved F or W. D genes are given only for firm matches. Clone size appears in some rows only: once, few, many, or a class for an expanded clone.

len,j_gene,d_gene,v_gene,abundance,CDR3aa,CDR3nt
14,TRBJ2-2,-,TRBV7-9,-,CASSLSASTGELFF,TGTGCCAGCAGCTTATCCGCCTCCACCGGGGAGCTGTTTTTT
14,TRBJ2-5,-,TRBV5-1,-,CATSGGGREETQYF,TGCGCCACCTCGGGGGGCGGACGGGAAGAGACCCAGTACTTC
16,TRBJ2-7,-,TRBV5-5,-,CASSFRTTELSYEQYF,TGTGCCAGCAGCTTCCGGACGACCGAACTCTCCTACGAGCAGTACTTC
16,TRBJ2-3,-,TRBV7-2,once,CASTLAEGERRNTQYF,TGTGCCAGCACCCTGGCGGAGGGTGAGAGAAGGAATACGCAGTATTTT
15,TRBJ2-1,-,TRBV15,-,CATSRDGGSYNEQFF,TGTGCCACCAGCAGAGACGGCGGGTCCTACAATGAGCAGTTCTTC
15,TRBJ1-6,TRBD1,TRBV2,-,CASSKDRNYNSPLHF,TGTGCCAGCAGTAAGGACAGGAACTATAATTCACCCCTCCACTTT
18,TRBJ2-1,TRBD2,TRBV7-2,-,CASSGRGLAGVVYNEQFF,TGTGCCAGCAGCGGAAGGGGACTAGCGGGAGTTGTTTACAATGAGCAGTTCTTC
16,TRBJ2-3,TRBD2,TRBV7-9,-,CASSPGTSGFTDTQYF,TGTGCCAGCAGCCCAGGGACTAGCGGGTTCACAGATACGCAGTATTTT
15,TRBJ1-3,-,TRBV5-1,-,CASSLGDGAGNTIYF,TGCGCCAGCAGCTTGGGGGACGGAGCTGGAAACACCATATATTTT
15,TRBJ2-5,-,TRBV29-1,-,CSVRGLTASQETQYF,TGCAGCGTTAGGGGATTGACAGCTAGTCAAGAGACCCAGTACTTC
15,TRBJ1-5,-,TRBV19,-,CASSILEDSNQPQHF,TGTGCCAGTAGTATTCTCGAGGACAGCAATCAGCCCCAGCATTTT
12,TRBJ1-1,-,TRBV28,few,CATHSGFSEAFF,TGTGCCACCCACTCCGGGTTCTCTGAAGCTTTCTTT
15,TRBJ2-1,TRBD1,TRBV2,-,CASREDRGSYNEQFF,TGTGCCAGCAGGGAGGACAGGGGTTCCTACAATGAGCAGTTCTTC
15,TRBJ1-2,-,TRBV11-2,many,CASSPTRDPNYGYTF,TGTGCCAGCAGCCCGACTAGGGATCCTAACTATGGCTACACCTTC
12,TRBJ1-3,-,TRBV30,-,CAWSGPGNTIYF,TGTGCCTGGAGTGGCCCGGGAAACACCATATATTTT
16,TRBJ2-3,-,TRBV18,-,CASSPRGHHLTDTQYF,TGTGCCAGCTCACCACGAGGACACCACCTCACAGATACGCAGTATTTT
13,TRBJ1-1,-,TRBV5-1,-,CASSWGRNTEAFF,TGCGCCAGCAGCTGGGGGAGGAACACTGAAGCTTTCTTT
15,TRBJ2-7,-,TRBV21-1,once,CASSSRTGWSHEQYF,TGTGCCAGCAGCTCCCGGACAGGGTGGTCCCACGAGCAGTACTTC
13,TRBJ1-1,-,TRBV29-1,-,CSVRTDLNTEAFF,TGCAGCGTCCGGACAGATTTGAACACTGAAGCTTTCTTT
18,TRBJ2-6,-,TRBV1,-,CTSSQARTGYSGANVLTF,TGCACCAGCAGCCAAGCACGGACAGGCTACTCTGGGGCCAACGTCCTGACTTTC
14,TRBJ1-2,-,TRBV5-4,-,CASSLSYRVYGYTF,TGTGCCAGCAGCTTGAGTTACAGGGTGTATGGCTACACCTTC
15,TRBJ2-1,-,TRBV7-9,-,CASSLAAGPSDEQFF,TGTGCCAGCAGCTTGGCGGCGGGACCCTCCGATGAGCAGTTCTTC
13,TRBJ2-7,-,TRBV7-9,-,CDLAREESYEQYF,TGTGACTTAGCCAGGGAGGAGTCCTACGAGCAGTACTTC
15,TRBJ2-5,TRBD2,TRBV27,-,CASSSGTSGSETQYF,TGTGCCAGCAGTTCCGGGACTAGCGGTTCAGAGACCCAGTACTTC
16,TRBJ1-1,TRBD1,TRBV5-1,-,CASSPGTGGAGTEAFF,TGCGCCAGCAGCCCCGGGACAGGGGGCGCGGGCACTGAAGCTTTCTTT
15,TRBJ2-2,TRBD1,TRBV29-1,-,CSAKEGAGETGELFF,TGCAGCGCCAAAGAGGGGGCGGGTGAAACCGGGGAGCTGTTTTTT
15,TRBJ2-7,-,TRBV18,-,CASSPSRDMVDEQYF,TGTGCCAGCTCACCCTCCCGGGACATGGTGGACGAGCAGTACTTC
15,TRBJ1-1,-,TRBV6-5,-,CASSYRAAMNTEAFF,TGTGCCAGCAGTTACCGGGCAGCCATGAACACTGAAGCTTTCTTT
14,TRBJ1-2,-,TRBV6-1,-,CASSEATGRYGYTF,TGTGCCAGCAGTGAAGCGACAGGTCGCTATGGCTACACCTTC
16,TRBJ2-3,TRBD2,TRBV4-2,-,CASSQDWVGGMNTQYF,TGTGCCAGCAGCCAAGACTGGGTCGGGGGGATGAATACGCAGTATTTT
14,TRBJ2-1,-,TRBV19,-,CASSRGTTSYEQFF,TGTGCCAGTAGTAGAGGCACGACTAGTTATGAGCAGTTCTTC
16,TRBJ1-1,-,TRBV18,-,CASSQGQILLNTEAFF,TGTGCCAGCTCACAAGGACAGATACTCTTGAACACTGAAGCTTTCTTT
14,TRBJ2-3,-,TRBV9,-,CASSARGPLDTQYF,TGTGCCAGCAGCGCGCGGGGGCCCCTAGATACGCAGTATTTT
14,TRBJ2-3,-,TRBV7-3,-,CASSLGFPQDTQYF,TGTGCCAGCAGCTTGGGGTTCCCTCAAGATACGCAGTATTTT
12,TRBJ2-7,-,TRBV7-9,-,CASSQQGYEQYF,TGTGCCAGCAGCCAACAGGGTTACGAGCAGTACTTC
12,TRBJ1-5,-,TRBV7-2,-,CASSSSPGPQHF,TGTGCCAGCAGCTCCTCACCGGGGCCCCAGCATTTT
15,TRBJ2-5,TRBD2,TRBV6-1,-,CASSEMTSGQETQYF,TGTGCCAGCAGTGAAATGACTAGCGGCCAAGAGACCCAGTACTTC
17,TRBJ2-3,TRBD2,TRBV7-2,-,CASSKTSGGASGDTQYF,TGTGCCAGCAGCAAGACTAGCGGGGGGGCCTCGGGTGATACGCAGTATTTT